This T cell receptor beta chain was profiled in a study of T cells in Graves' hyperthyroidism and ophthalmopathy. Findings of the study overall: By a 13 V-J model, ophthalmopathy was set apart from stable hyperthyroidism.

The CDR3 covers 15 residues. With V trimmed by 1 base and J by 5 bases, 6 bases remained unmatched. CDR1 is SGHTA, CDR2 FQGTGA, per germline. Each ophthalmopathy patient scored at least 3 on the Clinical Activity Score and at least 4 on NOSPECS grade, with duration under 3 months. In the case of this clonotype: Its specificity is not known.

Researchers amplified the TCR beta CDR3 regions from RNA transcripts. RT-PCR in the first round (using the HTBI primer set) targeted the TCR CDR3. TCRdb used MiXCR to reprocess the multiplex PCR reads, holding one entry per CDR3 protein. The data show roughly 530,000 distinct CDR3 sequences, 17% seen once. The chain links TRBV7-3 to TRBJ2-5; 8 nucleotides align to TRBD2. The sequence came from a woman under 30 with Graves' ophthalmopathy. Source material: blood. The CDR3 DNA sequence: TGTGCCAGCAGCTTAAAGGGACTAGTGGGGGAGACCCAGTACTTC. Protein product: CASSLKGLVGETQYF.